This T cell receptor (beta chain) originates from a study of PD-1 blockade in classical Hodgkin lymphoma. Study conclusions and caveats: According to reports, newly diagnosed patients had lower baseline TCR diversity than healthy donors, and relapsed/refractory patients had lower baseline TCR diversity still. Prior to therapy, complete responders displayed diversity much like that of newly diagnosed patients. Significant TCR diversity gains by C4D1 occurred in CD4+ but not CD8+ cells.

Every one of the patients relapsed after autologous stem cell transplantation (brentuximab vedotin exposure was variable). This clone was observed a few times. Its antigen is as yet unknown. Libraries were prepared by immunoSEQ multiplex PCR; TCRdb keeps only in-frame clonotypes and omits some of them. The table has about 23,000 clones, 80% to 90% seen once. V was shortened by 6 bases and J by 1 base, with 12 bases between the two germline ends. Germline V gene data show CDR1 as SQVTM and CDR2 as ANQGSEA. The CDR3 totals 14 residues. The sequence came from a human donor with classical Hodgkin lymphoma. The sample here was peripheral blood mononuclear cells (PBMCs), taken before the second cycle of nivolumab. This sequence joins TRBV29-1 and TRBJ2-2; D perhaps matches TRBD1 (5 bases). CDR3 amino acids: CSVSETENTGELFF. DNA of the CDR3: TGCAGCGTGTCCGAGACAGAGAACACCGGGGAGCTGTTTTTT.